These 27 T cell receptor beta chains came from one sample sequenced in a study of blood T cell repertoires in COVID-19. Sequenced by immunoSEQ multiplex PCR; TCRdb stores in-frame clones only, minus some. The data show a few hundred thousand clones, around 83% seen once. The sample taken for sequencing was PBMCs or T cells enriched from blood (not recorded which). The receptors come from a woman aged 50 to 60 who had recovered from COVID-19.

This chain connects TRBV19 to TRBJ2-3, with D possibly matching TRBD1 (5 bases). CDR3 length equals 15 residues. CDR1 LNHDA and CDR2 SQIVND come from the germline V gene (reference sequence). Trimming shortened V by 3 bases and J by 6 bases, and 16 bases separated the two germline ends. The CDR3 DNA is TGTGCCAGTAGTATTTCAGGGCCACGTCCTGATACGCAGTATTTT. Translating it yields CASSISGPRPDTQYF.

The chain is built from TRBV9 and TRBJ2-1; no reliable D call. This CDR3 has 12 amino acids. Germline assignment: CDR1 SGDLS and CDR2 YYNGEE. V was shortened by 4 bases and J by 3 bases, with 5 bases between the two germline ends. The CDR3 region has the DNA TGTGCCAGCAGCCCCAACTACAATGAGCAGTTCTTC. Amino acid sequence: CASSPNYNEQFF.

This clone was picked up a small number of times. The rearrangement links TRBV6-5 to TRBJ1-3, with D perhaps matching TRBD1 (6 bases). The germline V gene has CDR1 MNHEY and CDR2 SVGAGI. V lost 7 bases and J lost 6, with 16 bases in between. This CDR3 has 14 residues. The CDR3 region has the DNA TGTGCCAGCACTACGGGGGGCGCGGAAAACACCATATATTTT. Its protein product is CASTTGGAENTIYF.

In this sample, this clone turned up a few times. The chain recombines TRBV5-6 with TRBJ2-3; no clear D. Germline assignment: CDR1 SGHDT and CDR2 YYEEEE. The V end was cut by 2 bases, the J end by 3 bases, with 4 bases between. The CDR3 length is 12 residues. The CDR3 DNA reads as TGTGCCAGCAGCTTTAATACAGATACGCAGTATTTT. Protein sequence: CASSFNTDTQYF.

The rearrangement links TRBV6-5 to TRBJ2-2, with 8 bases fitting TRBD2. This CDR3 has 15 amino acids. J was trimmed by 6 bases and V by 6 bases; bases with no gene match: 9. Germline V gives CDR1 MNHEY, CDR2 SVGAGI. The CDR3 here is CASSPKREFSGELFF. CDR3 in DNA: TGTGCCAGCAGCCCCAAGCGGGAGTTTTCCGGGGAGCTGTTTTTT.

The chain is built from TRBV7-3 and TRBJ1-5, with D tentatively TRBD1 (6 bases). Germline assignment: CDR1 SGHTA and CDR2 FQGTGA. V gave up 8 bases and J gave up 4 bases, with 9 bases separating them. CDR3 length: 12 amino acids. CDR3 in amino acids: CASGQPNQPQHF. The DNA for the CDR3 is TGTGCCAGCGGACAGCCTAATCAGCCCCAGCATTTT.

A word on this clone: The same CDR3 can be traced to other DNA sequences in this sample. The chain combines TRBV6-5 with TRBJ1-2; no firm D call. This CDR3 spans 12 amino acids. Germline CDR1 is MNHEY and CDR2 is SVGAGI. V was cut by 6 bases and J by 4 bases, with 9 bases left in between. The CDR3: CASRGQGYGYTF. The CDR3 DNA reads as TGTGCCAGCAGGGGCCAAGGCTATGGCTACACCTTC.

This chain joins TRBV7-6 and TRBJ1-4, with 7 bases that match TRBD1. The germline V gene encodes CDR1 SGHVS and CDR2 FNYEAQ. Losses at the gene ends were 3 bases for V and 5 bases for J; bases not matched to a gene: 6. The length of the CDR3 is 15 residues. The CDR3 nucleotides read TGTGCCAGCAGCTTGAAGGGACAGCTAAATGAAAAACTGTTTTTT. This gives the protein CASSLKGQLNEKLFF. Together with reference TRBV7-6 and TRBJ1-4, the CDR3 gives the full variable domain: GAGVSQSPRYKVTKRGQDVALRCDPISGHVSLYWYRQALGQGPEFLTYFNYEAQQDKSGLPNDRFSAERPEGSISTLTIQRTEQRDSAMYRCASSLKGQLNEKLFFGSGTQLSVL.

The CDR3 nucleotides are TGTGCCAGCAGCTTTTCATCTCGGGACAGGTACAATGAGCAGTTCTTC. Translation gives CASSFSSRDRYNEQFF. The chain combines TRBV14 with TRBJ2-1, with 8 positions matching TRBD1. The V gene end was trimmed by 5 bases and the J gene end by 4 bases; junction bases not matched to a gene: 10. Germline V gene data show CDR1 as SGHDN and CDR2 as FVKESK. The CDR3 length is 16 residues.

This chain joins TRBV7-2 and TRBJ2-3, with TRBD2 as a possible D gene (7 bases). Germline V gives CDR1 SGHTA, CDR2 FQGNSA. Trimming took off 4 bases at V and 13 bases at J, with 21 bases between the two ends. This CDR3 spans 14 amino acids. CDR3 sequence: CASSSRGGPSMEYF. In DNA, the CDR3 is TGTGCCAGCAGCTCTCGCGGGGGCCCTTCAATGGAGTATTTT.

The V and J genes are TRBV3-1 (or the pseudogene TRBV3-2) and TRBJ1-1; 8 bases line up with TRBD1. This CDR3 is built from 19 residues. V shed 0 bases, J shed 4 bases, and the junction held 16 bases outside the gene matches. Germline loops: CDR1 LGHDT, CDR2 YNNKEL (reference sequence). The CDR3 DNA reads as TGTGCCAGCAGCCAAGAAGTTTTCGGGACAGGAGTCTTTAGCACTGAAGCTTTCTTT. Its translation: CASSQEVFGTGVFSTEAFF.

This chain connects TRBV5-1 to TRBJ2-7, with TRBD2 matching over 9 bases. The V segment lost 3 bases and the J segment 12 bases; nucleotides outside the gene matches: 16. CDR1 SGHRS and CDR2 YFSETQ come from the germline V gene. The CDR3 length is 15 residues. CDR3 residues: CASSYGGPGGGAGYF. CDR3 nucleotides: TGCGCCAGCAGCTACGGCGGGCCTGGCGGGGGGGCCGGGTACTTC.

The rearrangement uses TRBV5-4 and TRBJ2-7; a weak D match, TRBD1 (6 bases). CDR1 and CDR2 from the germline V gene are SGHNT and YYREEE (reference sequence). V lost 4 bases to trimming and J lost 0 bases, with 23 bases between them. The CDR3 spans 18 residues. CDR3 coding DNA: TGTGCCAGCAGCCCCCTACCGGGGTCAGGGGCACACTCCTACGAGCAGTACTTC. It translates to CASSPLPGSGAHSYEQYF.

The chain employs TRBV5-8 and TRBJ2-1; maybe TRBD2 (7 bases). V lost 1 base and J lost 2, with 16 bases in between. Germline V lookup: CDR1 SGHTS, CDR2 YDEGEE. The CDR3 runs 17 residues. CDR3 DNA: TGTGCCAGCAGCTTGATTCGCGGGAGACAGGCCTACAATGAGCAGTTCTTC. It yields the protein CASSLIRGRQAYNEQFF.

This chain uses TRBV5-4 with TRBJ2-5; TRBD2 aligns across 13 bases. The junction had 4 bases not matched to a gene; V was cut back by 0 bases and J by 2 bases. The CDR3 has 17 amino acids. CDR1 SGHNT and CDR2 YYREEE come from the germline V gene (reference sequence). CDR3 in amino acids: CASSLGGGLAGQETQYF. Written as DNA, the CDR3 is TGTGCCAGCAGCTTGGGAGGGGGACTAGCGGGACAAGAGACCCAGTACTTC.

This CDR3 is CASSERQGLGAGELFF. The CDR3 DNA sequence: TGTGCCAGCAGTGAACGACAGGGCTTAGGCGCCGGGGAGCTGTTTTTT. This chain uses TRBV9 with TRBJ2-2; TRBD1 agrees at 7 bases. There are 16 residues in the CDR3. Trimming cost V 5 bases and J 6 bases; bases outside gene matches: 13. From germline, CDR1 is SGDLS and CDR2 YYNGEE.

V gene TRBV7-2 combines with J gene TRBJ2-1; no definite D call. CDR1 and CDR2 (germline): SGHTA, FQGNSA. V lost 0 bases and J lost 1, with 10 bases in between. The CDR3 sequence is 16 residues long. This CDR3 reads CASSLALHSSYNEQFF. The CDR3 bases are TGTGCCAGCAGCTTAGCGCTCCACAGTTCCTACAATGAGCAGTTCTTC.

This rearrangement joins TRBV5-4 to TRBJ2-4, with 10 nucleotides matching TRBD1. This CDR3 has 16 amino acids. The J segment lost 1 base and the V segment lost 3 bases, leaving 4 bases of the junction unmatched. CDR1 and CDR2 from the germline V gene are SGHNT and YYREEE (reference sequence). CDR3 in amino acids: CASSSGTGVAKNIQYF. The CDR3 coding sequence is TGTGCCAGCAGCTCCGGGACAGGGGTGGCCAAAAACATTCAGTACTTC.

The V gene is TRBV7-9, the J gene TRBJ1-1; D is perhaps TRBD1 (6 bases). Germline V gene sequence: CDR1 SEHNR, CDR2 FQNEAQ (reference sequence). The CDR3 length is 13 residues. V lost 8 bases, J lost 8 bases, and 18 bases lay in between. The CDR3 DNA follows: TGTGCCAGCGGAACCGGGACATCACCAGAAGCTTTCTTT. Translated, it gives CASGTGTSPEAFF.

The rearrangement uses TRBV12-5 and TRBJ1-1; weak D call: TRBD1 (6 bases). V lost 3 bases, J lost 5 bases, and 13 bases lay in between. Germline V lookup: CDR1 LGHNT, CDR2 FRNRAP. The CDR3 is 14 residues long. DNA of the CDR3: TGTGCTAGTGGTTTCGGACAGAATGGTACTGAAGCTTTCTTT. It encodes CASGFGQNGTEAFF.

V and J are TRBV27 and TRBJ1-1; D is uncertain. This CDR3 contains 13 residues. Germline lookup yields CDR1 MNHEY and CDR2 SMNVEV (reference sequence). V lost 2 bases and J 6 bases, leaving 10 bases between the germline ends. The CDR3 loop reads CASSLGLEAEAFF. The CDR3, as DNA: TGTGCCAGCAGTTTAGGGTTGGAGGCTGAAGCTTTCTTT.

The chain has TRBV6-5 and TRBJ1-2, with TRBD1 matching over 9 bases. The CDR3 extends over 14 amino acids. V shed 2 bases and J 7 bases; nucleotides not matched to a gene: 5. The germline V gene has CDR1 MNHEY and CDR2 SVGAGI. In DNA form, the CDR3 reads TGTGCCAGCAGTTACCCGGGACAGGGTAGTGGCTACACCTTC. Protein product: CASSYPGQGSGYTF.

This rearrangement joins TRBV15 to TRBJ1-5; tentative D call: TRBD1 (6 bases). Germline V gene data show CDR1 as LNHNV and CDR2 as YYDKDF (reference sequence). The length of the CDR3 is 16 residues. Trimming stripped 4 bases from V and 0 bases from J, with 13 bases between. CDR3 region: CATSTPDRHSNQPQHF. CDR3 coding DNA: TGTGCCACCAGCACCCCGGACAGACATAGCAATCAGCCCCAGCATTTT.

The chain links TRBV6-6 to TRBJ1-2; D unclear. The CDR3 runs to 14 residues. Trimming left V 5 bases short and J 8 bases short, with 18 bases between. Germline V lookup: CDR1 MNHNY, CDR2 SVGAGI (reference sequence). As DNA, the CDR3 is TGTGCCAGCAGTACCCGGGGTGGTTTGGAGGGCTACACCTTC. Its protein is CASSTRGGLEGYTF.

This chain uses TRBV14 with TRBJ2-5; no firm D call. V lost 1 base to trimming and J lost 4 bases, with 7 bases between them. CDR1 and CDR2 from the germline V gene are SGHDN and FVKESK. The CDR3 totals 13 residues. The CDR3 nucleotides read TGTGCCAGCAGCCAAGGGAGCATAGAGACCCAGTACTTC. Protein sequence: CASSQGSIETQYF.

The V call is TRBV12-3 or TRBV12-4, the J call TRBJ1-2, with a tentative D call TRBD1 (5 bases). This CDR3 contains 13 residues. Trimming took 7 bases from V and 4 from J, leaving 13 bases between them. In nucleotides, the CDR3 is TGTGCCAGCACCTGGGGCAGCTCCTATGGCTACACCTTC. It is translated as CASTWGSSYGYTF.

V usage is TRBV13 and J usage is TRBJ2-5; 8 nucleotides align to TRBD2. Germline CDR1 PRHDT, CDR2 FYEKMQ (reference sequence). The CDR3 is made up of 15 amino acids. J gave up 6 bases and V 0 bases, and 6 bases lay outside the gene matches. The CDR3 region is CASSLGSGSGQTQYF. The CDR3 DNA sequence: TGTGCCAGCAGCTTAGGAAGCGGGAGTGGGCAGACCCAGTACTTC.